Listed below are T cell receptor beta chains from one sample, sequenced in a study of blood T cell repertoires in COVID-19. The repertoire was sequenced with immunoSEQ multiplex PCR; TCRdb's copy has only in-frame clones and lacks some. The sample contains about 130,000 clones, approximately 86% of which appear only once. The sequenced material came from PBMCs or T cells enriched from blood (not recorded which). The receptors were sampled from a woman aged 45 to 65 who had recovered from COVID-19. Each CDR3 is given with its conserved first and last residue. Each record gives: D gene, V gene, clone size, J gene, CDR3 protein, CDR3 DNA. D genes are given only for firm matches. Expanded clones get a size class; other rows say once, few or many, or leave the size out.

d_gene: NA; v_gene: TRBV19; abundance: once; j_gene: TRBJ1-3; CDR3aa: CATMPQASGNTIYF; CDR3nt: TGTGCCACCATGCCCCAGGCCTCTGGAAACACCATATATTTT
d_gene: TRBD1; v_gene: TRBV11-2; abundance: NA; j_gene: TRBJ2-7; CDR3aa: CASSIDRDRGFYEQYF; CDR3nt: TGTGCCAGCAGCATAGACCGGGACAGGGGATTCTACGAGCAGTACTTC
d_gene: TRBD1; v_gene: TRBV7-2; abundance: NA; j_gene: TRBJ1-4; CDR3aa: CASSLGQGNNEKLFF; CDR3nt: TGTGCCAGCAGCTTAGGACAGGGAAATAATGAAAAACTGTTTTTT
d_gene: NA; v_gene: TRBV19; abundance: NA; j_gene: TRBJ1-5; CDR3aa: CASSVTGLKGNQPQHF; CDR3nt: TGTGCCAGTAGTGTAACGGGCCTAAAGGGGAATCAGCCCCAGCATTTT
d_gene: NA; v_gene: TRBV19; abundance: NA; j_gene: TRBJ2-6; CDR3aa: CASSIGGIGANVLTF; CDR3nt: TGTGCCAGTAGTATAGGAGGGATTGGGGCCAACGTCCTGACTTTC
d_gene: NA; v_gene: TRBV27; abundance: NA; j_gene: TRBJ2-5; CDR3aa: CASNSLGGPQETQYF; CDR3nt: TGTGCCAGCAACTCTCTGGGAGGCCCCCAAGAGACCCAGTACTTC
d_gene: TRBD2; v_gene: TRBV3-1/TRBV3-2; abundance: once; j_gene: TRBJ2-1; CDR3aa: CASSPLGGAVGEQFF; CDR3nt: TGTGCCAGCAGCCCCCTCGGGGGGGCGGTAGGTGAGCAGTTCTTC
d_gene: NA; v_gene: TRBV5-1; abundance: few; j_gene: TRBJ1-2; CDR3aa: CASRSGRGAYGYTF; CDR3nt: TGCGCCAGCAGATCCGGACGGGGGGCCTATGGCTACACCTTC
d_gene: NA; v_gene: TRBV5-5; abundance: NA; j_gene: TRBJ1-2; CDR3aa: CASSLGRGVDYGYTF; CDR3nt: TGTGCCAGCAGCTTGGGGCGGGGGGTCGACTATGGCTACACCTTC
d_gene: NA; v_gene: TRBV19; abundance: NA; j_gene: TRBJ1-1; CDR3aa: CASSVTTDIMNTEAFF; CDR3nt: TGTGCCAGTAGTGTCACGACAGACATAATGAACACTGAAGCTTTCTTT
d_gene: TRBD1; v_gene: TRBV3-1/TRBV3-2; abundance: NA; j_gene: TRBJ1-2; CDR3aa: CASSQATGGREYYTF; CDR3nt: TGTGCCAGCAGCCAAGCGACAGGGGGAAGGGAGTACTACACCTTC
d_gene: TRBD1; v_gene: TRBV9; abundance: NA; j_gene: TRBJ2-1; CDR3aa: CASSTTGGLYNEQFF; CDR3nt: TGTGCCAGCAGCACGACAGGGGGCCTCTACAATGAGCAGTTCTTC
d_gene: NA; v_gene: TRBV11-3; abundance: NA; j_gene: TRBJ2-2; CDR3aa: CASSATGYTGELFF; CDR3nt: TGTGCCAGCAGCGCAACAGGGTATACCGGGGAGCTGTTTTTT
d_gene: NA; v_gene: TRBV4-3; abundance: NA; j_gene: TRBJ2-1; CDR3aa: CASSQDRPGYNEQFF; CDR3nt: TGCGCCAGCAGCCAAGACAGGCCAGGGTACAATGAGCAGTTCTTC
d_gene: TRBD1; v_gene: TRBV7-2; abundance: NA; j_gene: TRBJ1-6; CDR3aa: CASSLQGAIYNSPLHF; CDR3nt: TGTGCCAGCAGCTTACAGGGGGCAATTTATAATTCACCCCTCCACTTT
d_gene: NA; v_gene: TRBV19; abundance: NA; j_gene: TRBJ2-1; CDR3aa: CASSLDSTNEQFF; CDR3nt: TGTGCCAGTAGTTTAGACAGTACAAATGAGCAGTTCTTC
d_gene: TRBD2; v_gene: TRBV5-1; abundance: NA; j_gene: TRBJ2-5; CDR3aa: CASSLSFGGAGFETQYF; CDR3nt: TGCGCCAGCAGCCTTTCCTTCGGGGGGGCCGGGTTTGAGACCCAGTACTTC
d_gene: NA; v_gene: TRBV3-1/TRBV3-2; abundance: NA; j_gene: TRBJ2-1; CDR3aa: CASSHLGDNEQFF; CDR3nt: TGTGCCAGCAGCCATCTAGGGGACAATGAGCAGTTCTTC
d_gene: TRBD1; v_gene: TRBV3-1/TRBV3-2; abundance: NA; j_gene: TRBJ2-7; CDR3aa: CASSQGGTGSSYEQYF; CDR3nt: TGTGCCAGCAGCCAAGGGGGGACAGGAAGCTCCTACGAGCAGTACTTC
d_gene: TRBD2; v_gene: TRBV5-1; abundance: few; j_gene: TRBJ2-3; CDR3aa: CASSLGSSGARDTQYF; CDR3nt: TGCGCCAGCAGCTTGGGGTCTAGCGGGGCGAGAGATACGCAGTATTTT
d_gene: NA; v_gene: TRBV28; abundance: NA; j_gene: TRBJ1-2; CDR3aa: CASRRGGDGYTF; CDR3nt: TGTGCCAGCAGGAGGGGGGGGGATGGCTACACCTTC
d_gene: TRBD2; v_gene: TRBV7-6; abundance: once; j_gene: TRBJ2-7; CDR3aa: CASSLAPGGTYEQYF; CDR3nt: TGTGCCAGCAGCTTAGCCCCGGGGGGTACCTACGAGCAGTACTTC
d_gene: TRBD2; v_gene: TRBV4-1; abundance: NA; j_gene: TRBJ2-7; CDR3aa: CASSQGALASYEQYF; CDR3nt: TGCGCCAGCAGCCAAGGAGCACTAGCGAGCTACGAGCAGTACTTC
d_gene: NA; v_gene: TRBV28; abundance: NA; j_gene: TRBJ1-6; CDR3aa: CASSLSSYNSPLHF; CDR3nt: TGTGCCAGCAGTTTGAGCTCCTATAATTCACCCCTCCACTTT
d_gene: NA; v_gene: TRBV12-5; abundance: once; j_gene: TRBJ2-3; CDR3aa: CASGLGTDTDTQYF; CDR3nt: TGTGCTAGTGGTTTGGGGACAGACACAGATACGCAGTATTTT
d_gene: NA; v_gene: TRBV11-2; abundance: NA; j_gene: TRBJ1-5; CDR3aa: CASSSRLGQPQHF; CDR3nt: TGTGCCAGCAGCTCCCGACTGGGTCAGCCCCAGCATTTT
d_gene: TRBD1; v_gene: TRBV7-8; abundance: NA; j_gene: TRBJ1-2; CDR3aa: CASSYDRVLYTF; CDR3nt: TGTGCCAGCAGCTACGACAGGGTATTATACACCTTC
d_gene: TRBD1; v_gene: TRBV4-1; abundance: NA; j_gene: TRBJ2-5; CDR3aa: CASSQSIIGQGQGTQYF; CDR3nt: TGCGCCAGCAGCCAAAGTATAATTGGACAGGGTCAAGGGACCCAGTACTTC
d_gene: NA; v_gene: TRBV19; abundance: few; j_gene: TRBJ1-6; CDR3aa: CASTDGVSSYNSPLHF; CDR3nt: TGTGCCAGTACGGACGGGGTGAGCTCCTATAATTCACCCCTCCACTTT
d_gene: TRBD2; v_gene: TRBV2; abundance: NA; j_gene: TRBJ2-5; CDR3aa: CASRGGGETQYF; CDR3nt: TGTGCCAGTCGGGGGGGCGGGGAGACCCAGTACTTC
d_gene: TRBD1; v_gene: TRBV3-1/TRBV3-2; abundance: NA; j_gene: TRBJ1-1; CDR3aa: CASSHGQGQYTEAFF; CDR3nt: TGTGCCAGCAGCCACGGACAGGGCCAGTACACTGAAGCTTTCTTT
d_gene: TRBD1; v_gene: TRBV13; abundance: NA; j_gene: TRBJ1-6; CDR3aa: CASSLAGQPNSPLHF; CDR3nt: TGTGCCAGCAGCTTAGCGGGACAGCCGAATTCACCCCTCCACTTT
d_gene: TRBD2; v_gene: TRBV7-9; abundance: NA; j_gene: TRBJ2-5; CDR3aa: CASRFGGEETQYF; CDR3nt: TGTGCCAGCAGGTTCGGGGGGGAAGAGACCCAGTACTTC
d_gene: NA; v_gene: TRBV3-1/TRBV3-2; abundance: NA; j_gene: TRBJ2-5; CDR3aa: CASSQGTVGSETQYF; CDR3nt: TGTGCCAGCAGCCAAGGGACTGTCGGTAGCGAGACCCAGTACTTC
d_gene: TRBD1; v_gene: TRBV28; abundance: NA; j_gene: TRBJ1-1; CDR3aa: CASTFLVQGAFYTEAFF; CDR3nt: TGTGCCAGCACCTTTCTCGTACAGGGGGCTTTTTACACTGAAGCTTTCTTT
d_gene: NA; v_gene: TRBV7-2; abundance: NA; j_gene: TRBJ1-3; CDR3aa: CASSLDGTPGNTIYF; CDR3nt: TGTGCCAGCAGCTTAGATGGGACTCCTGGAAACACCATATATTTT
d_gene: NA; v_gene: TRBV11-2; abundance: NA; j_gene: TRBJ2-7; CDR3aa: CASSPTSYEQYF; CDR3nt: TGTGCCAGCAGCCCGACAAGTTACGAGCAGTACTTC
d_gene: TRBD1; v_gene: TRBV10-1; abundance: NA; j_gene: TRBJ2-7; CDR3aa: CASSEGGTGVYEQYF; CDR3nt: TGCGCCAGCAGCGAAGGAGGGACAGGGGTCTACGAGCAGTACTTC
d_gene: TRBD2; v_gene: TRBV5-1; abundance: NA; j_gene: TRBJ2-3; CDR3aa: CASSWLTSGSTDTQYF; CDR3nt: TGCGCCAGCAGCTGGTTAACTAGCGGCAGCACAGATACGCAGTATTTT
d_gene: NA; v_gene: TRBV5-8; abundance: NA; j_gene: TRBJ2-7; CDR3aa: CASSLEGVSYEQYF; CDR3nt: TGTGCCAGCAGCTTGGAGGGGGTCTCCTACGAGCAGTACTTC
d_gene: NA; v_gene: TRBV11-2; abundance: NA; j_gene: TRBJ2-1; CDR3aa: CASSSQGFEQFF; CDR3nt: TGTGCCAGCAGCTCTCAGGGGTTTGAGCAGTTCTTC
d_gene: NA; v_gene: TRBV21-1; abundance: NA; j_gene: TRBJ2-1; CDR3aa: CASRQKKYNEQFF; CDR3nt: TGTGCCAGCAGACAAAAAAAGTACAATGAGCAGTTCTTC
d_gene: TRBD2; v_gene: TRBV4-3; abundance: NA; j_gene: TRBJ2-3; CDR3aa: CASSQDRLAGADTQYF; CDR3nt: TGCGCCAGCAGCCAAGATAGACTAGCGGGGGCAGATACGCAGTATTTT
d_gene: NA; v_gene: TRBV19; abundance: NA; j_gene: TRBJ2-7; CDR3aa: CASSPSSYEQYF; CDR3nt: TGTGCCAGTAGCCCCTCCTCCTACGAGCAGTACTTC
d_gene: TRBD2; v_gene: TRBV7-8; abundance: few; j_gene: TRBJ2-1; CDR3aa: CASSRHSGGVSFDEQFF; CDR3nt: TGTGCCAGCAGCCGACATAGCGGGGGGGTTTCTTTCGATGAGCAGTTCTTC
d_gene: NA; v_gene: TRBV19; abundance: few; j_gene: TRBJ2-3; CDR3aa: CASCERLVSTDTQYF; CDR3nt: TGTGCCAGTTGTGAGCGGCTGGTTAGCACAGATACGCAGTATTTT
d_gene: NA; v_gene: TRBV7-9; abundance: NA; j_gene: TRBJ1-3; CDR3aa: CASSLGGRGQSSGNTIYF; CDR3nt: TGTGCCAGCAGCTTAGGGGGCAGGGGTCAAAGCTCTGGAAACACCATATATTTT
d_gene: NA; v_gene: TRBV6-5; abundance: NA; j_gene: TRBJ2-7; CDR3aa: CASRGTPGGEQYF; CDR3nt: TGTGCCAGCAGGGGGACTCCTGGAGGAGAGCAGTACTTC
d_gene: NA; v_gene: TRBV5-1; abundance: NA; j_gene: TRBJ1-5; CDR3aa: CASTRQKNQPQHF; CDR3nt: TGCGCCAGCACCCGACAGAAAAATCAGCCCCAGCATTTT
d_gene: TRBD1; v_gene: TRBV18; abundance: once; j_gene: TRBJ1-1; CDR3aa: CASSLSTGANTEAFF; CDR3nt: TGTGCCAGCTCACTGTCAACAGGGGCGAACACTGAAGCTTTCTTT
d_gene: NA; v_gene: TRBV6-1; abundance: NA; j_gene: TRBJ1-5; CDR3aa: CASSESTGIYSNQPQHF; CDR3nt: TGTGCCAGCAGTGAATCTACAGGGATTTATAGCAATCAGCCCCAGCATTTT
d_gene: NA; v_gene: TRBV24-1; abundance: NA; j_gene: TRBJ2-2; CDR3aa: CATSAGGELFF; CDR3nt: TGTGCCACCAGTGCCGGCGGGGAGCTGTTTTTT
d_gene: TRBD1; v_gene: TRBV19; abundance: few; j_gene: TRBJ1-5; CDR3aa: CASRGTGMVVSQHF; CDR3nt: TGTGCCAGCCGAGGGACAGGGATGGTTGTGTCCCAGCATTTT
d_gene: NA; v_gene: TRBV12-5; abundance: NA; j_gene: TRBJ1-1; CDR3aa: CASGHNQGTEAFF; CDR3nt: TGTGCTAGTGGCCATAACCAGGGGACTGAAGCTTTCTTT
d_gene: NA; v_gene: TRBV19; abundance: once; j_gene: TRBJ1-5; CDR3aa: CASSTRIGGDQPQHF; CDR3nt: TGTGCCAGTAGTACCCGCATTGGGGGCGATCAGCCCCAGCATTTT
d_gene: TRBD1; v_gene: TRBV11-2; abundance: NA; j_gene: TRBJ2-1; CDR3aa: CASSFGKGALTYNEQFF; CDR3nt: TGTGCCAGCAGCTTCGGAAAGGGGGCTTTGACCTACAATGAGCAGTTCTTC